Presented here are 12 T cell receptor beta chains from one specimen sequenced in a study of T cells after yellow fever vaccination. MiXCR was run by TCRdb on the 5' RACE reads, yielding one entry per CDR3 protein. In the table there are about 320,000 distinct CDR3 sequences, approximately 4.3% of which are singletons. Sequenced here: PBMCs, sampled 15 days after the yellow fever booster vaccination. These receptor sequences come from a man between 18 and 29 years old who received the YFV17D yellow fever vaccine.

This clonotype turned up a few times. The chain links TRBV27 to TRBJ2-3, with D possibly TRBD2 on 6 matching bases. The germline V and J ends were trimmed by 6 bases and 1 base, with 8 bases remaining between them. The germline gives CDR1 MNHEY, CDR2 SMNVEV (reference sequence). The CDR3 covers 13 residues. The chain's CDR3 is CASSQRGTDTQYF. The CDR3 nucleotides are TGTGCCAGCAGCCAGCGGGGCACAGATACGCAGTATTTT.

This clonotype was detected ten times or more. The chain links TRBV4-1 to TRBJ2-7; TRBD2 matches at 15 bases. The CDR3 consists of 16 residues. V shed 4 bases and J 6 bases; nucleotides not matched to a gene: 7. CDR1 MGHRA and CDR2 YSYEKL come from the germline V gene. CDR3 sequence (DNA): TGCGCCAGCAGCCGCGACCGGACTAGCGGGGGGGTCGAGCAGTACTTC. Translating gives CASSRDRTSGGVEQYF.

The sample holds a few counts of this clonotype. The rearrangement links TRBV7-3 to TRBJ2-2; D might be TRBD2 (5 bases). Trimming removed 6 bases at V and 0 bases at J, with 8 bases between. The CDR3 extends over 14 amino acids. CDR1 SGHTA and CDR2 FQGTGA come from the germline V gene. This CDR3 reads CASRTTANTGELFF. The CDR3 coding sequence is TGTGCCAGCAGGACTACCGCGAACACCGGGGAGCTGTTTTTT. Full variable domain (outside the CDR3, taken from reference TRBV7-3 and TRBJ2-2): GAGVSQTPSNKVTEKGKYVELRCDPISGHTALYWYRQSLGQGPEFLIYFQGTGAADDSGLPNDRFFAVRPEGSVSTLKIQRTERGDSAVYLCASRTTANTGELFFGEGSRLTVL.

This clonotype was seen only a few times. The chain employs TRBV5-1 and TRBJ2-5; perhaps D is TRBD1 or TRBD2 (5 bases each). The V gene lost 3 bases and the J gene lost 7 bases, with 16 bases spanning the gap. The CDR3 spans 14 residues. The germline V gene encodes CDR1 SGHRS and CDR2 YFSETQ. In DNA, the CDR3 is TGCGCCAGCAGCTCAGGGACCGCCTCAGGGACCCAGTACTTC. This translates into CASSSGTASGTQYF.

This clonotype was seen only a few times. This sequence joins TRBV5-1 and TRBJ1-2; D is undetermined. V lost 4 bases, J lost 7 bases, and 14 bases lay in between. The CDR3 has 13 residues. Germline V gene sequence: CDR1 SGHRS, CDR2 YFSETQ. The CDR3 nucleotides are TGCGCCAGCAGCGCCAGCTTAGCCGGTGGCTACACCTTC. This gives the protein CASSASLAGGYTF.

There are many counts of this clonotype. This sequence joins TRBV7-9 and TRBJ2-3; D tentatively reads TRBD1 or TRBD2 (5 bases each). V gave up 7 bases and J gave up 6 bases, with 11 bases separating them. CDR1 and CDR2 from the germline V gene are SEHNR and FQNEAQ (reference sequence). The CDR3 totals 12 residues. CDR3 protein: CASTREGDTQYF. Here the CDR3 DNA reads TGTGCCAGCACCCGAGAGGGGGATACGCAGTATTTT.

The chain is built from TRBV7-2 and TRBJ2-1, with a tentative D call TRBD1 (5 bases). V was clipped by 6 bases and J by 7 bases, with 7 bases between them. Germline V gene sequence: CDR1 SGHTA, CDR2 FQGNSA. The CDR3 loop spans 11 amino acids. The CDR3, as DNA: TGTGCCAGCAGAAGGACAAATGAGCAGTTCTTC. Translated, it gives CASRRTNEQFF.

In its sample, this clonotype was seen a few times. This chain uses TRBV18 with TRBJ1-1; unclear D gene. The germline V gene has CDR1 KGHSH and CDR2 LQKENI. The CDR3 is 16 amino acids. V was shortened by 0 bases and J by 1 base, with 12 bases between the two germline ends. CDR3 sequence (DNA): TGTGCCAGCTCACCACCGAATGGCGGCACGAACACTGAAGCTTTCTTT. This gives the protein CASSPPNGGTNTEAFF.

This clonotype was seen a few times. The V and J genes are TRBV3-1 and TRBJ2-7, with 10 nucleotides matching TRBD1. The CDR3 extends over 14 amino acids. After removal of 3 bases from V and 2 bases from J, the junction contained 1 base not matched to a gene. From germline, CDR1 is LGHDT and CDR2 YNNKEL (reference sequence). In DNA, the CDR3 is TGTGCCAGCAGCCAGGACAGGGGGACCTACGAGCAGTACTTC. Translation gives CASSQDRGTYEQYF.

This clonotype was seen repeatedly, ten times or more. The chain links TRBV24-1 to TRBJ2-7; 7 bases map to TRBD1. Germline assignment: CDR1 KGHDR and CDR2 SFDVKD. The CDR3 length is 14 residues. V trimming: 8 bases; J trimming: 0 bases; junction bases outside the gene matches: 6. The CDR3 reads CATTGTETSYEQYF. CDR3 bases: TGTGCCACCACCGGGACAGAAACCTCCTACGAGCAGTACTTC.

Many counts were recorded for this clonotype. The rearrangement uses TRBV5-5 and TRBJ1-2; 7 bases align to TRBD1. Germline CDR1 is SGHKS and CDR2 is YYEKEE (reference sequence). After removal of 4 bases from V and 2 bases from J, the junction contained 5 bases not matched to a gene. The CDR3 totals 14 residues. The CDR3 bases are TGTGCCAGCAGCCCACAGACAGGGAACTATGGCTACACCTTC. Protein: CASSPQTGNYGYTF.

This chain connects TRBV24-1 to TRBJ2-1; possibly TRBD2 for D (5 bases). The CDR3 length is 15 residues. Deletions cut 3 bases from V and 4 bases from J, with 12 bases between. Per germline, CDR1 KGHDR and CDR2 SFDVKD. Written as DNA, the CDR3 is TGTGCCACCAGTGATGAAGGTAGCGAGTACAATGAGCAGTTCTTC. This sequence encodes CATSDEGSEYNEQFF.